The clone carrying this TCR beta chain was seen a single time. The target antigen is unknown. The sample is drawn from a study of OX40 agonist ivuxolimab in advanced cancers. Study-wide context: Patients got intravenous ivuxolimab at 0.01 to 10 mg/kg every 2 weeks. Study observations and caveats: Expanded clones tended on average to be more numerous among CD8+ T cells than CD4+. With doses of 0.1 to 3.0 mg/kg, CD4+ and CD8+ blood T cells had undergone clonal expansion by week 6. Low normalized T-cell clonal expansion also characterized some of the nonresponders.

TCRdb keeps only in-frame clones here, not all; method: immunoSEQ multiplex PCR. The sample records some 72,000 clones, under 95% being singletons. Germline CDR1 MNHNS, CDR2 SASEGT. The length of the CDR3 is 12 residues. The ends were cut back, 1 base at V and 9 bases at J, with 6 bases in the middle. The clonotype originates from an adult with an advanced solid tumor such as melanoma, head and neck, liver or kidney cancer. The chain links TRBV6-1 to TRBJ1-4; D remains ambiguous. Sequencing used CD4+ or CD8+ T cells sorted from blood, obtained in a trial of the OX40 agonist ivuxolimab. The CDR3: CASSEGHQKLFF. The DNA of the CDR3 is TGTGCCAGCAGTGAAGGACACCAAAAACTGTTTTTT.